These T cell receptor beta chains were read from a single sample in a study of T cell changes during pregnancy in multiple sclerosis. Sequenced by immunoSEQ multiplex PCR; TCRdb stores in-frame clones only, minus some. The sample has tens of thousands of clones, more than 85% seen once. The input for sequencing was peripheral blood, taken in the third trimester of pregnancy. The receptors derive from a female donor with multiple sclerosis, enrolled in a pregnancy study. The CDR3 runs from the conserved cysteine through the conserved F or W. A D gene is named only where the DNA matches it firmly. Not all rows give a size; the values are once, few, many and, for expanded clones, a class.

>TRBJ1-1|TRBV7-8|-|-
TGTGCCAGCAGCCAAAACCCCTCGAGGGAAGCTTTCTTT
CASSQNPSREAFF
>TRBJ2-2|TRBV5-4|-|-
TGTGCCAGCAGCTTCGTCGGGAGCGGAACCGGGGAGCTGTTTTTT
CASSFVGSGTGELFF
>TRBJ1-1|TRBV4-3|-|-
TGCGCCAGCAGCCAAGTCAGGGACACTGAAGCTTTCTTT
CASSQVRDTEAFF
>TRBJ2-4|TRBV4-3|-|-
TGCGCCAGCAGCCAAGTAGGAGGGGAAAACATTCAGTACTTC
CASSQVGGENIQYF
>TRBJ2-1|TRBV6-1|TRBD2|-
TGTGCCAGCAGTGGTACTAGCGGGTCAGATGAGCAGTTCTTC
CASSGTSGSDEQFF
>TRBJ2-2|TRBV18|-|-
TGTGCCAGCTCATCATTCCCAGACACGAACACCGGGGAGCTGTTTTTT
CASSSFPDTNTGELFF
>TRBJ2-3|TRBV2|-|-
TGTGCCAGCAGTGACGGGCTAGCTCCCACAGATACGCAGTATTTT
CASSDGLAPTDTQYF
>TRBJ2-2|TRBV7-9|TRBD2|-
TGTGCCAGCAGCTTAGTTAATCTGGGACTAGCGGACACCGGGGAGCTGTTTTTT
CASSLVNLGLADTGELFF
>TRBJ2-2|TRBV13|TRBD2|-
TGTGCCAGCAGCTTAGAAAAAACTAGCGAAAGGGATACCGGGGAGCTGTTTTTT
CASSLEKTSERDTGELFF
>TRBJ2-1|TRBV19|TRBD2|-
TGTGCCAGTAGTCTTCGGACTAGCGGGAGATCCAATGAGCAGTTCTTC
CASSLRTSGRSNEQFF
>TRBJ1-5|TRBV11-2|-|-
TGTGCCAGCAGCTTAACAGGGTCCAGCCCCCAGCATTTT
CASSLTGSSPQHF
>TRBJ1-1|TRBV14|-|-
TGTGCCAGCAGCCAAGATCAGAACACTGAAGCTTTCTTT
CASSQDQNTEAFF
>TRBJ2-5|TRBV28|-|-
TGTGCCAGCAGTTCCCCCCAGGAATGGGGCGAGACCCAGTACTTC
CASSSPQEWGETQYF
>TRBJ1-2|TRBV27|TRBD1|-
TGTGCCAGCAGGGCGGCCTTGGGACAGGGAAGAGGCTACACCTTC
CASRAALGQGRGYTF
>TRBJ2-5|TRBV4-1|TRBD2|once
TGCGCCAGCAGCCAAGGCGGTAGCGGGAGTTTGGAGACCCAGTACTTC
CASSQGGSGSLETQYF
>TRBJ1-3|TRBV6-1|TRBD1|-
TGTGCCAGCAGTGCATCCGGGACAGGGCGCACCATATATTTT
CASSASGTGRTIYF
>TRBJ2-7|TRBV20-1|-|-
TGCAGTGCTAGAGTAGATTACGAGCAGTACTTC
CSARVDYEQYF
>TRBJ1-1|TRBV5-6|-|-
TGTGCCAGCAGCCTTGGCCAAGTGCTCACTGAAGCTTTCTTT
CASSLGQVLTEAFF
>TRBJ1-6|TRBV23-1|-|once
TGCGCCAGCAGCAACGGACAACTCTATAATTCACCCCTCCACTTT
CASSNGQLYNSPLHF
>TRBJ2-7|TRBV5-6|-|-
TGTGCCAGCAGCCTCTGGTGGGGGGGCACCTACGAGCAGTACTTC
CASSLWWGGTYEQYF
>TRBJ1-5|TRBV21-1|-|-
TGTGCCAGCAGCATTAAAGTTTGGGGGACAGGGAGAAATCAGCCCCAGCATTTT
CASSIKVWGTGRNQPQHF
>TRBJ2-1|TRBV18|TRBD2|-
TGTGCCAGCTCACTGCCCGGGACTAGCGGGAAAATGACGCAGTTCTTC
CASSLPGTSGKMTQFF
>TRBJ1-2|TRBV28|-|-
TGTGCCAGCAGTTTGCAGGCCTATGGCTACACCTTC
CASSLQAYGYTF
>TRBJ1-5|TRBV28|TRBD1|-
TGTGCCAGCGGATCCTTGGGACAGGGGCTACGGGGTCAGCCCCAGCATTTT
CASGSLGQGLRGQPQHF
>TRBJ2-5|TRBV28|TRBD2|-
TGTGCCAGCAGTCCCTCGGGAGCGGGAGACGAAGAGACCCAGTACTTC
CASSPSGAGDEETQYF
>TRBJ2-2|TRBV7-6|TRBD2|-
TGTGCCAGCAGCTTAGAAGTTAGCGGGAGCTCGGGCACCGGGGAGCTGTTTTTT
CASSLEVSGSSGTGELFF
>TRBJ1-2|TRBV5-1|TRBD1|-
TGCGCCAGCAGCTTGGAGGGGGCTAGAACCTATGGCTACACCTTC
CASSLEGARTYGYTF
>TRBJ1-4|TRBV28|-|-
TGTGCCAGCAGTCGTAGGCCGTCGACTGCAACTAATGAAAAACTGTTTTTT
CASSRRPSTATNEKLFF
>TRBJ2-1|TRBV4-3|-|once
TGCGCCAGCAGGCAAACTAGGGGAGGCCTTAATGAGCAGTTCTTC
CASRQTRGGLNEQFF
>TRBJ2-3|TRBV14|-|-
TGTGCCAGCAGCCCGAGGACTGATTGGTATGGCACAGATACGCAGTATTTT
CASSPRTDWYGTDTQYF
>TRBJ2-7|TRBV7-8|TRBD1|-
TGTGCCAGCAGCGAATTAGTTGACAGGGACCTCTACGAGCAGTACTTC
CASSELVDRDLYEQYF
>TRBJ2-7|TRBV7-3|-|-
TGTGCCAGCAGCTTAACTGAGTTCCACGAGCAGTACTTC
CASSLTEFHEQYF
>TRBJ1-1|TRBV5-6|TRBD1|-
TGTGCCAGCAGCCGGGGACAGACGAACACTGAAGCTTTCTTT
CASSRGQTNTEAFF
>TRBJ1-1|TRBV18|-|-
TGTGCCAGCCAAAGGGGCACTGAAGCTTTCTTT
CASQRGTEAFF
>TRBJ2-5|TRBV5-4|-|-
TGTGCCAGCAGCTTGAATGTTGTCTCCCAAGAGACCCAGTACTTC
CASSLNVVSQETQYF
>TRBJ1-1|TRBV4-3|-|-
TGCGCCAGCAGCCAAGAGGCGGCTCCGAACACTGAAGCTTTCTTT
CASSQEAAPNTEAFF
>TRBJ2-5|TRBV2|TRBD2|-
TGTGCCAGCAGGCGGACTAGCGGGGAGTGGCGGGAGACCCAGTACTTC
CASRRTSGEWRETQYF
>TRBJ1-2|TRBV7-2|-|-
TGTGCCAGCAGCTGGAAGGGGCTAACCCAGGGCTACACCTTC
CASSWKGLTQGYTF
>TRBJ1-3|TRBV18|-|-
TGTGCCAGCTCACAAGCGACAGGCGACTCTGGAAACACCATATATTTT
CASSQATGDSGNTIYF
>TRBJ1-1|TRBV5-6|TRBD1|-
TGTGCCAGCAGCATTGCCGGGACAGGGTCCATGAACACTGAAGCTTTCTTT
CASSIAGTGSMNTEAFF
>TRBJ2-5|TRBV11-2|-|-
TGTGCCAGCAGCTTAGCAGGGGCCCCCAGGACCCAGTACTTC
CASSLAGAPRTQYF
>TRBJ2-1|TRBV11-3|TRBD2|once
TGTGCCAGCAGCTTCTTAGCGGGAGCATACAATGAGCAGTTCTTC
CASSFLAGAYNEQFF
>TRBJ2-7|TRBV15|-|-
TGTGCCACCAGCAGAGATTTTAACGGGAGATGGTCCTACGAGCAGTACTTC
CATSRDFNGRWSYEQYF
>TRBJ1-3|TRBV7-6|-|-
TGTGCCAGCAGCGCTGACATACGTGGAAACACCATATATTTT
CASSADIRGNTIYF
>TRBJ2-2|TRBV7-2|TRBD2|few
TGTGCCAGCAAGCCCGCCGGGGGGGCGAACACCGGGGAGCTGTTTTTT
CASKPAGGANTGELFF
>TRBJ2-1|TRBV19|-|-
TGTGCCAGTAGTACCCAGGCTTTCTCCTACAATGAGCAGTTCTTC
CASSTQAFSYNEQFF
>TRBJ2-7|TRBV18|-|-
TGTGCCAGCTCACCGTTAGAGCGGGCCAGCTACGAGCAGTACTTC
CASSPLERASYEQYF